This TCR beta chain was identified in a study of regulatory T cells in long-lasting Graves disease. Time point defined: persistent/refractory GD, antithyroid drugs over 5 years with positive TRAb. Preparation of the TCR library used RNA extracted from PBMCs. This clonotype was observed many times. The germline gives CDR1 SEHNR, CDR2 FQNEAQ (reference sequence). The CDR3 runs 15 residues. V lost 5 bases and J 2 bases, leaving 15 bases between the germline ends. Combining iRepertoire HTBI primers with Arm-PCR of CDR3 regions, the authors built TCR beta libraries. One entry per CDR3 protein results from TCRdb running MiXCR on the multiplex PCR reads. The table shows a few hundred thousand distinct CDR3 sequences, with approximately 25% occurring only once.

This chain connects TRBV7-9 to TRBJ2-5; perhaps TRBD1 as D (5 bases). This specimen was peripheral blood mononuclear cells (PBMCs), taken when the disease was refractory, from a patient treated with antithyroid drugs. The clonotype was recovered from a woman between 35 and 50 years old with Graves disease. As DNA, the CDR3 is TGTGCCAGCAGCCTCTATAAGGACACACAAGAGACCCAGTACTTC. Translating gives CASSLYKDTQETQYF.